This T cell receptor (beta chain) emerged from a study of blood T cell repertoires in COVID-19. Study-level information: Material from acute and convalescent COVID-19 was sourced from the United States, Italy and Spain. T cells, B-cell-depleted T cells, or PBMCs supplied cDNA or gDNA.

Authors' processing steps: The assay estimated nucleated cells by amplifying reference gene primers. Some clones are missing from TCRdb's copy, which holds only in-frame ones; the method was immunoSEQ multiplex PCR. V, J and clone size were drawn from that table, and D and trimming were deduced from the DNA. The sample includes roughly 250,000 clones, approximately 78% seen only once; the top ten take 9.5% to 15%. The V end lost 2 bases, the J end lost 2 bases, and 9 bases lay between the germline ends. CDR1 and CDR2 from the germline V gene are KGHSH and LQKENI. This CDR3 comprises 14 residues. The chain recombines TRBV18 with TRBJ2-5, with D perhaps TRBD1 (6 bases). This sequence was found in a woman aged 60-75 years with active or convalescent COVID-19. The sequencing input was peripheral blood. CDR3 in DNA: TGTGCCAGCTCACCAGGCAGGGGACAAGAGACCCAGTACTTC. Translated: CASSPGRGQETQYF.